The 30 T cell receptor beta chains below all came from one sample that was sequenced in a study of shared clonotypes between healthy human individuals. Positive CCR7 selection of CD45RO-negative cells yielded the naive CD8 cells, and terminally differentiated effector memory CD45RA+ cells were excluded. Method: immunoSEQ multiplex PCR; TCRdb's copy keeps in-frame clones and lacks some. The repertoire holds hundreds of thousands of clones, with 98% as singletons. The sequencing input was naive CD8+ T cells sorted from blood. Receptor source: a man aged 25 to 40 in good health.

The chain is built from TRBV19 and TRBJ2-3; 8 positions match TRBD1. Per germline, CDR1 LNHDA and CDR2 SQIVND (reference sequence). CDR3 length: 15 amino acids. V dropped 6 bases and J dropped 4; count of bases not matched to a gene: 9. The CDR3 region is CASSMEATGADTQYF. CDR3 DNA sequence: TGTGCCAGTAGCATGGAGGCGACAGGGGCAGATACGCAGTATTTT. The variable domain in full, with the rest retrieved from reference TRBV19 and TRBJ2-3, is DGGITQSPKYLFRKEGQNVTLSCEQNLNHDAMYWYRQDPGQGLRLIYYSQIVNDFQKGDIAEGYSVSREKKESFPLTVTSAQKNPTAFYLCASSMEATGADTQYFGPGTRLTVL.

The rearrangement uses TRBV4-1 and TRBJ2-5, with no clear D. V was clipped by 0 bases and J by 2 bases, with 1 base between them. CDR1 is MGHRA, CDR2 YSYEKL, per germline. There are 12 residues in the CDR3. The CDR3 coding sequence is TGCGCCAGCAGCCAAGATCAAGAGACCCAGTACTTC. Its translation is CASSQDQETQYF.

The chain recombines TRBV5-1 with TRBJ1-2; D might be TRBD1 (5 bases). The CDR3 loop spans 14 amino acids. The germline V gene has CDR1 SGHRS and CDR2 YFSETQ. Deletions cut 0 bases from V and 1 base from J, with 7 bases between. CDR3 sequence (DNA): TGCGCCAGCAGCTTGGACAGGTTTAACTATGGCTACACCTTC. Protein: CASSLDRFNYGYTF. The full variable domain, with the rest looked up from reference TRBV5-1 and TRBJ1-2, is KAGVTQTPRYLIKTRGQQVTLSCSPISGHRSVSWYQQTPGQGLQFLFEYFSETQRNKGNFPGRFSGRQFSNSRSEMNVSTLELGDSALYLCASSLDRFNYGYTFGSGTRLTVV.

The rearrangement links TRBV5-4 to TRBJ2-2, with 15 bases lining up with TRBD2. Germline CDR1 is SGHNT and CDR2 is YYREEE (reference sequence). V was pared by 0 bases and J by 2 bases, with 5 bases of the junction left unmatched. The CDR3 is 19 residues long. CDR3 sequence (DNA): TGTGCCAGCAGCTTGGCCGGGACTAGCGGGAGGTTTAACACCGGGGAGCTGTTTTTT. Amino acids: CASSLAGTSGRFNTGELFF.

The chain has TRBV30 and TRBJ2-7; weak D call: TRBD1 (5 bases). This CDR3 contains 13 residues. Per germline, CDR1 GTSNPN and CDR2 SVGIG (reference sequence). V dropped 0 bases and J dropped 0 bases, with 6 bases sitting between them. CDR3 DNA sequence: TGTGCCTGGAGTGTAGACAGCTCCTACGAGCAGTACTTC. Its translation: CAWSVDSSYEQYF.

This rearrangement joins TRBV4-1 to TRBJ1-1; D gene unclear. Germline values: CDR1 MGHRA, CDR2 YSYEKL. The ends were cut back, 7 bases at V and 2 bases at J, with 11 bases in the middle. The CDR3 has 13 amino acids. The CDR3 loop reads CASKNSKNTEAFF. As DNA, the CDR3 is TGCGCCAGCAAAAACAGCAAAAACACTGAAGCTTTCTTT.

The chain recombines TRBV4-3 with TRBJ2-1, with no clear D. Trimming removed 0 bases from V and 2 bases from J, with 5 bases in between. In germline, CDR1 is LGHNA, CDR2 YSLEER. The CDR3 loop spans 14 amino acids. The DNA for the CDR3 is TGCGCCAGCAGCCAAGAGTCAGCCTACAATGAGCAGTTCTTC. As protein: CASSQESAYNEQFF.

This clone occurred once. The chain employs TRBV9 and TRBJ2-1; D may be TRBD2 (6 bases). CDR3 length: 16 amino acids. CDR1 is SGDLS and CDR2 is YYNGEE in the germline V gene. Trimming left V 3 bases short and J 0 bases short, with 13 bases between. The CDR3 DNA sequence: TGTGCCAGCAGCGCCCTTGGGGGGAGCTCCTACAATGAGCAGTTCTTC. It translates to CASSALGGSSYNEQFF.

About this clone itself: This same CDR3 is encoded by further DNA sequences in the sample. The V and J genes are TRBV6-1 and TRBJ1-5, with D maybe TRBD1 (5 bases). This CDR3 has 15 amino acids. Trimming took off 1 base at V and 1 base at J, with 8 bases between the two ends. In germline, CDR1 is MNHNS, CDR2 SASEGT. The CDR3 sequence: CASSEVRGSNQPQHF. DNA for the CDR3: TGTGCCAGCAGTGAAGTCCGGGGGAGCAATCAGCCCCAGCATTTT.

A single count supports this clone. The gene calls are TRBV15 and TRBJ2-3; no reliable D call. Trimming pared 0 bases from V and 1 base from J, leaving 11 bases between. Germline lookup yields CDR1 LNHNV and CDR2 YYDKDF (reference sequence). The CDR3 runs 16 residues. The CDR3 loop reads CATSRDLTSGTDTQYF. CDR3 DNA sequence: TGTGCCACCAGCAGAGATTTAACGTCCGGCACAGATACGCAGTATTTT.

Concerning this clone itself: At one end the junction does not follow the germline gene, possibly because of a read error. The chain uses TRBV20-1 and TRBJ2-3; 10 bases fit TRBD2. Germline-derived CDR1 and CDR2 are DFQATT and SNEGSKA (reference sequence). The CDR3 covers 11 residues. CDR3 nucleotide sequence: TGTCTAGCGGGAGGCACAGATACGCAGTATTTT. Protein product: CLAGGTDTQYF.

The V gene is TRBV7-2, the J gene TRBJ2-7; D not certain. This CDR3 region has 14 residues. Germline V gives CDR1 SGHTA, CDR2 FQGNSA. V was shortened by 2 bases and J by 0 bases, with 8 bases between the two germline ends. CDR3 amino acids: CASSLLPSSYEQYF. The CDR3 DNA sequence: TGTGCCAGCAGCTTATTGCCCAGCTCCTACGAGCAGTACTTC.

V gene TRBV7-8 combines with J gene TRBJ2-7; TRBD1 matches at 7 bases. CDR1 is SGHVS, CDR2 FQNEAQ, per germline. Trimming cost V 2 bases and J 0 bases; bases outside gene matches: 13. The length of the CDR3 is 18 residues. The CDR3 DNA is TGTGCCAGCAGCTTACCAAACCTCGGGACAGACAGCTCCTACGAGCAGTACTTC. Amino acid sequence: CASSLPNLGTDSSYEQYF.

The table lists this clone with a count of one. The chain joins TRBV5-6 to TRBJ2-5, with D unclear. CDR1 is SGHDT, CDR2 YYEEEE, per germline. The CDR3 is 14 amino acids. Trimming removed 2 bases at V and 2 bases at J, with 10 bases between. CDR3: CASSLEGSQETQYF. The CDR3 nucleotides are TGTGCCAGCAGCTTAGAAGGGTCACAAGAGACCCAGTACTTC.

The CDR3 nucleotides read TGTGCCAGTAGTTGGGGACTAGCGGGAGCAGGAGAGACCCAGTACTTC. Protein: CASSWGLAGAGETQYF. This chain connects TRBV19 to TRBJ2-5; TRBD2 matches 14 bases. The CDR3 covers 16 residues. Germline CDR1 LNHDA, CDR2 SQIVND (reference sequence). Unmatched junction bases numbered 6, after V lost 5 bases and J lost 4 bases.

The chain carries TRBV4-3 and TRBJ2-1; D gene ambiguous. V lost 4 bases to trimming and J lost 6 bases, with 7 bases between them. The CDR3 extends over 12 amino acids. Per germline, CDR1 LGHNA and CDR2 YSLEER. DNA for the CDR3: TGCGCCAGCAGCCCGGCTGGCAATGAGCAGTTCTTC. As protein: CASSPAGNEQFF.

The CDR3 DNA reads as TGCAGCGTCCCAACAAGATTTGGCTACACCTTC. The encoded protein is CSVPTRFGYTF. The chain combines TRBV29-1 with TRBJ1-2, with D hard to call. Germline-derived CDR1 and CDR2 are SQVTM and ANQGSEA. Trimming left V 6 bases short and J 7 bases short, with 12 bases between. The CDR3 loop spans 11 amino acids.

CDR3 protein: CASSTYGGMNEQFF. In nucleotides, the CDR3 is TGTGCCAGCAGTACATATGGCGGGATGAATGAGCAGTTCTTC. The chain joins TRBV6-1 to TRBJ2-1, with a tentative D call TRBD2 (6 bases). The CDR3 loop spans 14 amino acids. Trimming left V 5 bases short and J 7 bases short, with 15 bases between. The germline gives CDR1 MNHNS, CDR2 SASEGT.

Points on this clone: Different DNA sequences within this sample yield the same CDR3. The gene calls are TRBV7-9 and TRBJ2-7; D is possibly TRBD2 (6 bases). The ends were cut back, 4 bases at V and 1 base at J, with 8 bases in the middle. The CDR3 spans 13 residues. CDR1 is SEHNR, CDR2 FQNEAQ, per germline (reference sequence). The CDR3 loop reads CASSSGTSYEQYF. The CDR3 nucleotides read TGTGCCAGCAGCTCCGGGACTTCCTACGAGCAGTACTTC.

V and J are TRBV27 and TRBJ2-1; D is unclear. V lost 4 bases to trimming and J lost 2 bases, with 21 bases between them. The germline V gene encodes CDR1 MNHEY and CDR2 SMNVEV (reference sequence). This CDR3 region has 18 residues. The CDR3 DNA reads as TGTGCCAGCAGTTGCCGGACCCTAGAGTGTTTGACCTACAATGAGCAGTTCTTC. Translating gives CASSCRTLECLTYNEQFF.

The chain employs TRBV5-5 and TRBJ2-1; 10 nucleotides agree with TRBD2. CDR3 length equals 14 residues. Per the germline V gene, CDR1 is SGHKS and CDR2 is YYEKEE (reference sequence). Losses at the gene ends were 4 bases for V and 6 bases for J; bases not matched to a gene: 4. The CDR3, as DNA: TGTGCCAGCAGCCCGGGACTAGCGCGCAATGAGCAGTTCTTC. Its protein is CASSPGLARNEQFF.

Here the CDR3 reads CASSLQGGPRYEQYF. The CDR3 region has the DNA TGTGCCAGCAGCCTCCAGGGGGGGCCTAGATACGAGCAGTACTTC. The chain links TRBV28 to TRBJ2-7; possibly TRBD1 or TRBD2 for D (7 bases each). Germline CDR1 MDHEN, CDR2 SYDVKM. The germline V and J ends were trimmed by 6 bases and 4 bases, with 19 bases remaining between them. CDR3 size: 15 residues.

The chain uses TRBV28 and TRBJ1-5, with D perhaps matching TRBD1 (6 bases). The CDR3 has 18 amino acids. Germline lookup yields CDR1 MDHEN and CDR2 SYDVKM. V dropped 4 bases and J dropped 1 base, with 20 bases sitting between them. CDR3 bases: TGTGCCAGCAGTTCCGGGGAGGGGGAGTATGGGAGCAATCAGCCCCAGCATTTT. Translated: CASSSGEGEYGSNQPQHF.

The chain carries TRBV4-1 and TRBJ1-5; D gene unclear. The ends were cut back, 0 bases at V and 0 bases at J, with 9 bases in the middle. Germline-derived CDR1 and CDR2 are MGHRA and YSYEKL. This CDR3 is built from 16 residues. The CDR3 loop reads CASSQDSEYSNQPQHF. CDR3 in DNA: TGCGCCAGCAGCCAAGATAGCGAGTATAGCAATCAGCCCCAGCATTTT.

This chain connects TRBV18 to TRBJ2-2; 7 bases map to TRBD1. CDR1 and CDR2 from the germline V gene are KGHSH and LQKENI. Trimming at V came to 6 bases and at J to 5 bases, leaving 15 bases not matched to a gene. The CDR3 has 17 amino acids. CDR3 DNA: TGTGCCAGCTCGTTAAAAGACAGGGAACCGAGGACCGGGGAGCTGTTTTTT. It codes for CASSLKDREPRTGELFF.

The chain is built from TRBV6-5 and TRBJ2-1; the match to TRBD2 covers 14 bases. The length of the CDR3 is 14 residues. V gave up 4 bases and J gave up 9 bases; unmatched junction bases: 2. The germline CDR1 and CDR2 sequences are MNHEY and SVGAGI. The CDR3 is CASSSGLAGVEQFF. Here the CDR3 DNA reads TGTGCCAGCAGTTCGGGACTAGCGGGAGTTGAGCAGTTCTTC.

This chain joins TRBV2 and TRBJ1-3; unclear D gene. Trimming took 10 bases from V and 4 from J, leaving 14 bases between them. CDR3 size: 13 residues. The germline V gene encodes CDR1 SNHLY and CDR2 FYNNEI. The CDR3 loop reads CATVTNLGNTIYF. The CDR3 DNA follows: TGTGCCACCGTGACCAATCTGGGAAACACCATATATTTT.

The rearrangement uses TRBV11-2 and TRBJ1-1, with 7 bases that match TRBD1. The V and J ends lost 6 bases and 5 bases, in that order; junction bases with no gene match: 9. CDR1 and CDR2 (germline): SGHAT, FQNNGV. The CDR3 loop spans 14 amino acids. CDR3 nucleotide sequence: TGTGCCAGCAGTCAGGGGGGGGCCAGGACTGAAGCTTTCTTT. It codes for CASSQGGARTEAFF. Full variable domain (rest looked up from reference TRBV11-2 and TRBJ1-1): EAGVAQSPRYKIIEKRQSVAFWCNPISGHATLYWYQQILGQGPKLLIQFQNNGVVDDSQLPKDRFSAERLKGVDSTLKIQPAKLEDSAVYLCASSQGGARTEAFFGQGTRLTVV.

The chain employs TRBV13 and TRBJ2-5; TRBD1 aligns across 8 bases. V shed 4 bases, J shed 3 bases, and the junction held 1 base outside the gene matches. CDR1 is PRHDT and CDR2 is FYEKMQ in the germline V gene (reference sequence). The length of the CDR3 is 13 residues. CDR3 sequence (DNA): TGTGCCAGCAGCTCGACAGGGGAAGAGACCCAGTACTTC. Protein: CASSSTGEETQYF.

The gene calls are TRBV13 and TRBJ2-1; tentative D call: TRBD1 (6 bases). With 1 base removed from V and 7 bases from J, the gap between germline ends came to 14 bases. The CDR3 sequence is 15 residues long. Germline V lookup: CDR1 PRHDT, CDR2 FYEKMQ (reference sequence). CDR3 DNA: TGTGCCAGCAGCTTAGTAACAGGGCAGGAGAATGAGCAGTTCTTC. This translates into CASSLVTGQENEQFF. Complete variable domain (other parts from reference TRBV13 and TRBJ2-1): AAGVIQSPRHLIKEKRETATLKCYPIPRHDTVYWYQQGPGQDPQFLISFYEKMQSDKGSIPDRFSAQQFSDYHSELNMSSLELGDSALYFCASSLVTGQENEQFFGPGTRLTVL.